This T cell receptor beta chain was recovered during a study of identical twins (dated by TCRdb to 2016 to 2017). Broadly, across the study: To test whether fetal clonotypes persist, the study used deep sequencing on TCR alpha and beta repertoires from monozygotic twins, unrelated adults of various ages, and cord blood. Replicate twin experiments were performed at different times using different library preparation protocols to rule out contamination. Study-wide findings and limitations: Compared with coincidental sharing between unrelated individuals, an excess of low generation-probability sequences was observed among out-of-frame TCR alpha sequences shared between twins. In monozygotic twins, recombination models systematically underestimated out-of-frame TCR alpha sharing, but the models matched the sharing seen between unrelated individuals. In beta out-of-frame sequences, excess twin sharing was weaker, because having fewer shared sequences lowered the signal-to-noise ratio. Because the same donors could not be followed over many years, the conclusions depended on cross-sectional statistical analysis. Abundant cord blood beta clonotypes carried fewer insertions; young adult naive repertoires showed a weaker similar trend, while memory repertoires showed none. Invariant T cells such as MAIT and iNKT could partly confound zero-insertion analyses, although diverse VJ usage argued against such confounding for most clonotypes.

All donors were healthy Caucasians. The study also sequenced three unrelated non-twin adults: a male aged 18 to 29, a male aged 50 to 60 and a female aged 50 to 60. Using Miltenyi CD45RO+ enrichment and human naive T-cell isolation kits, memory (CD45RO+) and naive T cells were isolated from PBMC. Preparation of the library involved 5' RACE. The sequencer was an Illumina HiSeq 2000. A universal primer binding site was added through template switching, and the final cDNA carried a unique molecular identifier so that TCR cDNA molecules could be counted accurately. Specific primers in the conserved constant-segment region were used to synthesize first-strand cDNA for the TCR alpha and beta chains. To control for contamination, each cDNA library was double barcoded with a SMART-Mk sample barcode plus Illumina barcodes. TruSeq adapter sequences along with Illumina sample barcodes were introduced in two successive PCR steps. Sequencing of the TCR alpha and beta cDNA libraries was done on the Illumina HiSeq platform using custom primers. Regarding the original processing steps: MiGEC processed the raw reads to extract unique molecular identifiers, while MiXCR was used to determine the CDR3 positions. Recombination models were inferred per individual with the repgenHMM and IGoR tools using an EM algorithm. The tcR package in R was used for shared clonotype analysis, with sharing normalized by the product of cloneset sizes. Out-of-frame nonproductive sequences were analyzed to study raw recombination free of thymic and clonal selection effects. The raw public reads went through TCRdb reprocessing: fastp at Q25, MiXCR clone calling, in-frame beta chains kept. Rows matching on CDR3 protein sequence are summarized as one entry with the most common DNA and genes. The V and J calls were not made by the authors but by TCRdb's processing. The sample table shows 420,000 or so distinct CDR3 sequences, and about 18% are seen once. The top ten hold around 10% of the sample.

V loses 4 bases at its end and J loses 2 bases; junction bases beyond the gene matches: 13. CDR1 is given as SGHNT and CDR2 as YYREEE, both from the germline V gene (reference sequence). From the cysteine up to the phenylalanine, the CDR3 has a length of 17 residues. The retained sequence is limited to the CDR3, 51 bases, with the frame set at the first base. Worth noting for this clonotype: There is no known antigen for this receptor. No per-base quality is available; no much larger clone lies one base away.

The TCR sequence derives from a man between 50 and 59 years old in good health. Sequencing was carried out using naive T cells sorted from blood. According to the study, the label for this sample's cell subset or site signals: cells isolated with a human naive T-cell isolation kit. The V and J segments used are TRBV5-4 and TRBJ2-3; 7 bases in the junction line up with TRBD1. The DNA sequence is given as TGTGCCAGCAGCCCCCCTCGACAGGGCCTCTACACAGATACGCAGTATTTT. The encoded protein is CASSPPRQGLYTDTQYF.